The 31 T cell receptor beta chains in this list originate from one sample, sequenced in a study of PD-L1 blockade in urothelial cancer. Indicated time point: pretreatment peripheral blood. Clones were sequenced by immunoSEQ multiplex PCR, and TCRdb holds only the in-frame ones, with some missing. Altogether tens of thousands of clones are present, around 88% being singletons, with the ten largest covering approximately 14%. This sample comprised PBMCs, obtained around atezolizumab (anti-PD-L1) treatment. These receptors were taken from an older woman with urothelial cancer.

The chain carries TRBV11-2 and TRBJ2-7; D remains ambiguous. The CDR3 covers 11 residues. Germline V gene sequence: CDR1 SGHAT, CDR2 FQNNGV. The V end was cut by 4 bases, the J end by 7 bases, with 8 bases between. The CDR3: CASSSVREQYF. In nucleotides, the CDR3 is TGTGCCAGCAGCTCAGTAAGAGAGCAGTACTTC.

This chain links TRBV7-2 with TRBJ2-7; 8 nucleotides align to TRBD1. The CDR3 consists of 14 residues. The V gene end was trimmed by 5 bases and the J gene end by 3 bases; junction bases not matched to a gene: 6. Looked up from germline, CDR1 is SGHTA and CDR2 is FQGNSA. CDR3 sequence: CASSVGQGRYEQYF. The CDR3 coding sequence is TGTGCCAGCAGCGTCGGACAGGGCCGCTACGAGCAGTACTTC. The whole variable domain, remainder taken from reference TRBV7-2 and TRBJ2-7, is GAGVSQSPSNKVTEKGKDVELRCDPISGHTALYWYRQSLGQGLEFLIYFQGNSAPDKSGLPSDRFSAERTGGSVSTLTIQRTQQEDSAVYLCASSVGQGRYEQYFGPGTRLTVT.

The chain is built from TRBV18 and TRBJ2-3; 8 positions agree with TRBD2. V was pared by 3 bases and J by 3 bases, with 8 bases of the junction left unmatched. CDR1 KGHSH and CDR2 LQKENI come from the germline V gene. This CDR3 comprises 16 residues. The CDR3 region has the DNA TGTGCCAGCTCACCCATGGCGGGGGGTCAAACAGATACGCAGTATTTT. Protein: CASSPMAGGQTDTQYF.

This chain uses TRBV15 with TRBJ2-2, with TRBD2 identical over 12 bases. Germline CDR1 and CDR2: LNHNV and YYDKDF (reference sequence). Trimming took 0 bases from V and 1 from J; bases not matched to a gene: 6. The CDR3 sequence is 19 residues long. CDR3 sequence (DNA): TGTGCCACCAGCAGAGAAAGACTAGCGGGGGCGATGAACACCGGGGAGCTGTTTTTT. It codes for CATSRERLAGAMNTGELFF.

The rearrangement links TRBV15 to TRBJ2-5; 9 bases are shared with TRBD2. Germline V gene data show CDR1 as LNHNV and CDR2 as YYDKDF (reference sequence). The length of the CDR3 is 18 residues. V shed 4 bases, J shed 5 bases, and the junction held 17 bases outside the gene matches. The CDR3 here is CATSTSHWGRGGLETQYF. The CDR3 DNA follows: TGTGCCACCAGCACATCCCATTGGGGGCGGGGGGGCCTCGAGACCCAGTACTTC.

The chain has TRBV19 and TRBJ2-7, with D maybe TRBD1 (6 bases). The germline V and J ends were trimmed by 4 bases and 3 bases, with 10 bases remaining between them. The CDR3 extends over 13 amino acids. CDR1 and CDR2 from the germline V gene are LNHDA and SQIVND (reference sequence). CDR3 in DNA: TGTGCCAGTAGTAAGGGACAATACTACGAGCAGTACTTC. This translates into CASSKGQYYEQYF.

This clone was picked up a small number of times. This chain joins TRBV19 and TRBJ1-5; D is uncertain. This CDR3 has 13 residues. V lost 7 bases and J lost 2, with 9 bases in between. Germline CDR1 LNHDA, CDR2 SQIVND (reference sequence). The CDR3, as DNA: TGTGCCAGTAATGGTAGTGGCAATCAGCCCCAGCATTTT. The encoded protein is CASNGSGNQPQHF. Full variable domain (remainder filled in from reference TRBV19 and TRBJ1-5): DGGITQSPKYLFRKEGQNVTLSCEQNLNHDAMYWYRQDPGQGLRLIYYSQIVNDFQKGDIAEGYSVSREKKESFPLTVTSAQKNPTAFYLCASNGSGNQPQHFGDGTRLSIL.

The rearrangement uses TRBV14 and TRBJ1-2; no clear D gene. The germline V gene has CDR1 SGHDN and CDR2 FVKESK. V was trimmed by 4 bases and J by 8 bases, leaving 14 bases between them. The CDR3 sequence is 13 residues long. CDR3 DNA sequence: TGTGCCAGCAGCCCTTGGACTGACTTGGGCTACACCTTC. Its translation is CASSPWTDLGYTF.

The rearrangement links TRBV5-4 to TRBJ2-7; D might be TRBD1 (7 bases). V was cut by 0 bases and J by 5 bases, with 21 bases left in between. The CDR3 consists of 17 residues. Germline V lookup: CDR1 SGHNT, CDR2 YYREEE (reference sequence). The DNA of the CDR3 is TGTGCCAGCAGCTTGGGGGGGGCAGGGGGGAAGGCGGACGAGCAGTACTTC. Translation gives CASSLGGAGGKADEQYF.

In DNA form, the CDR3 reads TGTGCCACCTCACTAGCGGGGGGGCCAAATGAGCAGTTCTTC. It specifies CATSLAGGPNEQFF. This chain joins TRBV9 and TRBJ2-1; 13 bases map to TRBD2. CDR1 is SGDLS, CDR2 YYNGEE, per germline. V trimming: 9 bases; J trimming: 7 bases; junction bases outside the gene matches: 7. The CDR3 loop spans 14 amino acids.

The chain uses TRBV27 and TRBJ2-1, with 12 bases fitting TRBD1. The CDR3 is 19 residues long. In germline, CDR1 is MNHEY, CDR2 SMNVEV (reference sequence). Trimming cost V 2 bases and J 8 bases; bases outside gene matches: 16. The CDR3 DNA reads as TGTGCCAGCAGTTTAGGGGACAGGGGGCTCGGGAGGGCCGAGCATGAGCAGTTCTTC. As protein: CASSLGDRGLGRAEHEQFF.

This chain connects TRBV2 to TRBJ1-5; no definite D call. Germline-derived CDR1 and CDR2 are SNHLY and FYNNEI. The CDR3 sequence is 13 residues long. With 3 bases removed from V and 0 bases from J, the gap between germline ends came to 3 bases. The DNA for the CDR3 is TGTGCCAGCAGTGACTATAGCAATCAGCCCCAGCATTTT. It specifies CASSDYSNQPQHF.

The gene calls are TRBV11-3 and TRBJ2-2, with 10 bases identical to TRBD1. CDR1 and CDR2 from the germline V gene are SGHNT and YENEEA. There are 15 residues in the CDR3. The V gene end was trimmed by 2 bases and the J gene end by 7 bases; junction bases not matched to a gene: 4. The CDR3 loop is CASSLRTGGDGELFF. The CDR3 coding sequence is TGTGCCAGCAGCTTACGGACAGGGGGTGACGGGGAGCTGTTTTTT.

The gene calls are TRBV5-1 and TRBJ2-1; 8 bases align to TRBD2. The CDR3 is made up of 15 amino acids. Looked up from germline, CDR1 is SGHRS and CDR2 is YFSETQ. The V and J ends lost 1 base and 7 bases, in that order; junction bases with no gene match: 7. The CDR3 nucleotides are TGCGCCAGCAGCTTGAGTCCGGGGGGGATAAATGAGCAGTTCTTC. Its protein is CASSLSPGGINEQFF.

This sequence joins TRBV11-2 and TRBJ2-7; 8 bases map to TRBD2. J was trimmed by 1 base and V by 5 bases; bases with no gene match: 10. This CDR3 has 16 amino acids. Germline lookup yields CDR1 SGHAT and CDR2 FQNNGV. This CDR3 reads CASSHDRKRGSYEQYF. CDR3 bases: TGTGCCAGCAGCCACGACAGGAAGCGGGGGTCCTACGAGCAGTACTTC.

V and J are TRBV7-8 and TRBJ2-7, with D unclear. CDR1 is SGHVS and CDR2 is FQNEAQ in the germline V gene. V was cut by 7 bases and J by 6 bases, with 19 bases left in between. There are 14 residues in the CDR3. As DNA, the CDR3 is TGTGCCAGCACTAGGTCGGAAGTCCCCAGCGAGCAGTACTTC. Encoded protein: CASTRSEVPSEQYF.

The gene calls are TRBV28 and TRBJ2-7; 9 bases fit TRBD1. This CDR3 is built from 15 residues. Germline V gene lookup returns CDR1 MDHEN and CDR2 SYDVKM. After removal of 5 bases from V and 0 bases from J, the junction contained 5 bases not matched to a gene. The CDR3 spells CASSPGTGISYEQYF. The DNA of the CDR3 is TGTGCCAGCAGTCCAGGGACAGGGATCTCCTACGAGCAGTACTTC.

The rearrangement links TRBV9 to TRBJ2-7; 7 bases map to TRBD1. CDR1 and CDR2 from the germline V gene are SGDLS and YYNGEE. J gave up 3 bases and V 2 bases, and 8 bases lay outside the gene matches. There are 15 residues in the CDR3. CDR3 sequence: CASSVQAGTVYEQYF. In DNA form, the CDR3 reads TGTGCCAGCAGCGTTCAAGCCGGGACAGTCTACGAGCAGTACTTC. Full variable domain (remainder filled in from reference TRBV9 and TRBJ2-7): DSGVTQTPKHLITATGQRVTLRCSPRSGDLSVYWYQQSLDQGLQFLIQYYNGEERAKGNILERFSAQQFPDLHSELNLSSLELGDSALYFCASSVQAGTVYEQYFGPGTRLTVT.

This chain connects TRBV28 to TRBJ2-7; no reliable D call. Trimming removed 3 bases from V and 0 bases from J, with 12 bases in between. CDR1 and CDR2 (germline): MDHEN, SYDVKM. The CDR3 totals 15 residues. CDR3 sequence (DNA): TGTGCCAGCAGTTTTTCCCGCAGACACTCCTACGAGCAGTACTTC. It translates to CASSFSRRHSYEQYF.

CDR3 protein: CASSPLSLSGNTIYF. CDR3 nucleotide sequence: TGTGCCAGCAGTCCCCTCTCACTCTCTGGAAACACCATATATTTT. V and J are TRBV27 and TRBJ1-3; D remains unclear. V was shortened by 5 bases and J by 0 bases, with 11 bases between the two germline ends. CDR1 is MNHEY, CDR2 SMNVEV, per germline (reference sequence). The length of the CDR3 is 15 residues.

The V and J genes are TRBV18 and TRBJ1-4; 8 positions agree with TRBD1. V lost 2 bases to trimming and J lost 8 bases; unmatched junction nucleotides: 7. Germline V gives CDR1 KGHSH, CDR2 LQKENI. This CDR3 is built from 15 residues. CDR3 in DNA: TGTGCCAGCTCACCAGTGGGGGCAGGGGGCGAAAAACTGTTTTTT. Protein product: CASSPVGAGGEKLFF.

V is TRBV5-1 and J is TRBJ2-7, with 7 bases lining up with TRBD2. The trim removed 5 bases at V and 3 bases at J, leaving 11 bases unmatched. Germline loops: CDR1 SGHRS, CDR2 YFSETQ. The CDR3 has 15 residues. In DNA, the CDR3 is TGCGCCAGCAGTCTGGACGGGGGGTCGGGCTACGAGCAGTACTTC. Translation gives CASSLDGGSGYEQYF. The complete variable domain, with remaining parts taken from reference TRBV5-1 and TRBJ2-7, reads KAGVTQTPRYLIKTRGQQVTLSCSPISGHRSVSWYQQTPGQGLQFLFEYFSETQRNKGNFPGRFSGRQFSNSRSEMNVSTLELGDSALYLCASSLDGGSGYEQYFGPGTRLTVT.

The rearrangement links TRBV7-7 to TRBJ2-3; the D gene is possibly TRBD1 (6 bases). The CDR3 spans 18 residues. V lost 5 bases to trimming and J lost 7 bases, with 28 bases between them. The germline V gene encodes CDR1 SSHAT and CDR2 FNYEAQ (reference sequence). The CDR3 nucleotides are TGTGCCAGCAGCCCCGGGCCTAGGGGTGGGGGCCGCACTTATACGCAGTATTTT. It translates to CASSPGPRGGGRTYTQYF.

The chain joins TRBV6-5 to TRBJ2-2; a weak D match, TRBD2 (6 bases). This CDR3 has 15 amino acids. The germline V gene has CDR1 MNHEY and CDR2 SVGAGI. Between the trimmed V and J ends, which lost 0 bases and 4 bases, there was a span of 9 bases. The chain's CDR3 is CASSYSEGPTGELFF. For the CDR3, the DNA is TGTGCCAGCAGTTACTCGGAGGGGCCCACCGGGGAGCTGTTTTTT.

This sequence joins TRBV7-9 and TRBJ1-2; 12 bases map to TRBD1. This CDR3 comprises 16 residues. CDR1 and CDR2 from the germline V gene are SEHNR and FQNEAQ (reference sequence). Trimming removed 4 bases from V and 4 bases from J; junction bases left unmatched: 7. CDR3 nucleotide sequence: TGTGCCAGCAGCTCCGGGACAGGGGGCCGGAGCTATGGCTACACCTTC. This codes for CASSSGTGGRSYGYTF.

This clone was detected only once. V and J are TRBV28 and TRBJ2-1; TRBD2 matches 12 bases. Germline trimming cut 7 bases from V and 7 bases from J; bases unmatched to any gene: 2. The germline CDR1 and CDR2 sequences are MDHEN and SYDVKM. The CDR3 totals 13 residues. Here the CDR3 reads CASTTSGRNEQFF. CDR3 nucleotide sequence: TGTGCCAGCACGACTAGCGGGAGAAATGAGCAGTTCTTC.

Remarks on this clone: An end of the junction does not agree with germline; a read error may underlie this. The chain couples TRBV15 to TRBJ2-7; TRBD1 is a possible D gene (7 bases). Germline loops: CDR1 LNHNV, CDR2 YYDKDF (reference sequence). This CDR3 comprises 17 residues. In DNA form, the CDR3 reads TGTGCCACCAGCAGAGATCTGGGAGGAGGGGGCTCCCACGAGCAGTACTTC. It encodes CATSRDLGGGGSHEQYF.

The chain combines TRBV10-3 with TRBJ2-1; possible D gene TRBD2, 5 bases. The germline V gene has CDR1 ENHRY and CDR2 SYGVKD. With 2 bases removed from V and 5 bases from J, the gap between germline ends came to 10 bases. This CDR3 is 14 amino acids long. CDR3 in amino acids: CAISETRGNNEQFF. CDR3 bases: TGTGCCATCAGTGAGACTAGAGGGAACAATGAGCAGTTCTTC.

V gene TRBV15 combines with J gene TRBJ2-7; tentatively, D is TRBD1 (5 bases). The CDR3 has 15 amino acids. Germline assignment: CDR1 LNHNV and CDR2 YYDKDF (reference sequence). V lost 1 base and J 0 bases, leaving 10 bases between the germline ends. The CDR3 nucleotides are TGTGCCACCAGCAGAGCGAGGCAGGGCTCCTACGAGCAGTACTTC. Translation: CATSRARQGSYEQYF.

CDR3 in DNA: TGTGCCAGCAGTCCCAGGGGGTCCGCCAATCAGCCCCAGCATTTT. Translated: CASSPRGSANQPQHF. The gene calls are TRBV6-5 and TRBJ1-5, with 7 nucleotides matching TRBD1. This CDR3 is built from 15 residues. Germline CDR1 is MNHEY and CDR2 is SVGAGI. J lost 3 bases, V lost 5 bases, and 7 bases had no gene match.

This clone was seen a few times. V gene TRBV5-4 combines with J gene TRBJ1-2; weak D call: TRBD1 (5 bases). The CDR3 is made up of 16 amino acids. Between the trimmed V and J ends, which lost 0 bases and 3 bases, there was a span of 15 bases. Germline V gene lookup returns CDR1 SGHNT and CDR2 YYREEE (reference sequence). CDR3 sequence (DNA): TGTGCCAGCAGCTTGGACGTCGGCGGCAGGGACTATGGCTACACCTTC. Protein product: CASSLDVGGRDYGYTF.